This passage covers 17 T cell receptor beta chains from one sample sequenced in a study of control samples from healthy donors and cancer patients. Only in-frame clones appear in the TCRdb table, and some are missing; sequencing was by immunoSEQ multiplex PCR. The table includes 20,000 to 30,000 clones, approximately 85% detected once. Sequencing input: PBMCs. The receptors were sampled from an older woman with head and neck cancer.

The rearrangement links TRBV6-5 to TRBJ2-7; unclear D gene. CDR3 length equals 13 residues. Trimming pared 7 bases from V and 0 bases from J, leaving 10 bases between. Germline V lookup: CDR1 MNHEY, CDR2 SVGAGI. CDR3: CASNYGNSYEQYF. Written as DNA, the CDR3 is TGTGCCAGCAATTATGGGAACTCCTACGAGCAGTACTTC.

The rearrangement uses TRBV5-6 and TRBJ1-4, with no clear D. The CDR3 totals 14 residues. Germline V lookup: CDR1 SGHDT, CDR2 YYEEEE. V lost 5 bases, J lost 4 bases, and 12 bases lay in between. In DNA form, the CDR3 reads TGTGCCAGCAGTGGGCCACAGAGTAATGAAAAACTGTTTTTT. Protein product: CASSGPQSNEKLFF.

The chain carries TRBV5-1 and TRBJ1-6; maybe TRBD1 (5 bases). CDR1 is SGHRS, CDR2 YFSETQ, per germline. The CDR3 has 15 residues. V lost 0 bases and J lost 7, with 11 bases in between. The CDR3 loop is CASSLEGTGNSPLHF. The DNA of the CDR3 is TGCGCCAGCAGCTTGGAGGGGACTGGGAATTCACCCCTCCACTTT.

The chain carries TRBV5-1 and TRBJ2-7, with D uncertain. The CDR3 consists of 14 residues. Germline-derived CDR1 and CDR2 are SGHRS and YFSETQ. The V and J ends lost 5 bases and 5 bases respectively, with 17 bases between them. CDR3 DNA sequence: TGCGCCAGCAGTCCGCTCACTGAACGGCACGAGCAGTACTTC. Protein product: CASSPLTERHEQYF.

The genes are TRBV14 and TRBJ2-5, with D perhaps matching TRBD1 or TRBD2 (6 bases each). Germline V gene sequence: CDR1 SGHDN, CDR2 FVKESK. The CDR3 is made up of 14 amino acids. V lost 5 bases, J lost 4 bases, and 14 bases lay in between. The CDR3 sequence is CASSKQGGVETQYF. The CDR3, as DNA: TGTGCCAGCAGCAAACAGGGAGGTGTAGAGACCCAGTACTTC.

This clone turned up a few times. The chain employs TRBV12-5 and TRBJ2-4, with D perhaps matching TRBD1 (6 bases). CDR3 length equals 15 residues. Trimming took off 2 bases at V and 2 bases at J, with 10 bases between the two ends. Germline CDR1 is LGHNT and CDR2 is FRNRAP. CDR3 sequence reads: CASGLPQGSKNIQYF. CDR3 bases: TGTGCTAGTGGTTTGCCCCAGGGGTCCAAAAACATTCAGTACTTC.

This clone turned up a few times. This chain links TRBV2 with TRBJ1-6; D gene ambiguous. Germline CDR1 and CDR2: SNHLY and FYNNEI. V dropped 8 bases and J dropped 7 bases, with 15 bases sitting between them. CDR3 length: 14 amino acids. The CDR3 is CASDVISLNSPLHF. The CDR3 DNA follows: TGTGCCAGCGACGTTATATCCTTAAATTCACCCCTCCACTTT.

The chain recombines TRBV11-3 with TRBJ1-3, with 8 bases identical to TRBD1. CDR1 and CDR2 (germline): SGHNT, YENEEA. CDR3 length: 15 residues. The V gene end was trimmed by 5 bases and the J gene end by 0 bases; junction bases not matched to a gene: 3. The CDR3 DNA sequence: TGTGCCAGCAGCCTAGGGACAGGCTCTGGAAACACCATATATTTT. As protein: CASSLGTGSGNTIYF.

The chain employs TRBV19 and TRBJ2-2; D call uncertain. From germline, CDR1 is LNHDA and CDR2 SQIVND (reference sequence). V lost 7 bases and J 2 bases, leaving 11 bases between the germline ends. The CDR3 is 14 residues long. CDR3 sequence: CASKGKPNTGELFF. For the CDR3, the DNA is TGTGCCAGTAAGGGCAAGCCAAACACCGGGGAGCTGTTTTTT.

The CDR3 sequence is CASSQPPGTSGKETQYF. In DNA, the CDR3 is TGCGCCAGCAGCCAGCCCCCAGGGACTAGCGGCAAAGAGACCCAGTACTTC. The gene calls are TRBV4-1 and TRBJ2-5, with 11 nucleotides matching TRBD2. This CDR3 is built from 17 residues. The germline V gene has CDR1 MGHRA and CDR2 YSYEKL. Losses at the gene ends were 3 bases for V and 3 bases for J; bases not matched to a gene: 9.

The chain links TRBV4-2 to TRBJ1-4; no firm D call. CDR3 size: 16 residues. The germline V and J ends were trimmed by 4 bases and 1 base, with 13 bases remaining between them. Germline values: CDR1 LGHNA, CDR2 YNFKEQ. CDR3 in DNA: TGTGCCAGCAGCCCCCCAAAGGGAAGAACTAATGAAAAACTGTTTTTT. Translating gives CASSPPKGRTNEKLFF.

The J gene is TRBJ2-7, the V gene TRBV7-8; 7 bases agree with TRBD2. The junction had 2 bases not matched to a gene; V was cut back by 5 bases and J by 4 bases. Germline values: CDR1 SGHVS, CDR2 FQNEAQ. This CDR3 has 12 amino acids. CDR3 sequence (DNA): TGTGCCAGCAGCGCCGGGGGGTACGAGCAGTACTTC. This encodes CASSAGGYEQYF.

The gene calls are TRBV19 and TRBJ1-5; 8 bases are shared with TRBD1. V lost 5 bases and J lost 4; bases outside the gene matches: 7. The V gene's germline CDR1 is LNHDA and CDR2 SQIVND (reference sequence). The CDR3 spans 15 residues. CDR3 in amino acids: CASSERTGWNQPQHF. The DNA for the CDR3 is TGTGCCAGTAGTGAACGGACAGGGTGGAATCAGCCCCAGCATTTT.

This clone turned up a few times. The chain joins TRBV5-1 to TRBJ2-1; D might be TRBD2 (5 bases). This CDR3 has 16 amino acids. In germline, CDR1 is SGHRS, CDR2 YFSETQ. V shed 7 bases and J shed 0 bases, with 17 bases lying between them. This CDR3 is CASPLRARSSYNEQFF. In DNA form, the CDR3 reads TGCGCCAGCCCTCTGCGGGCCCGCAGCTCCTACAATGAGCAGTTCTTC.

J is TRBJ1-2 and V is TRBV18; 9 bases fit TRBD1. In germline, CDR1 is KGHSH, CDR2 LQKENI. CDR3 length: 16 amino acids. The V segment lost 5 bases and the J segment 0 bases; nucleotides outside the gene matches: 7. This chain's CDR3 is CASSIGTGTTNYGYTF. The CDR3 DNA follows: TGTGCCAGCTCAATCGGGACAGGGACCACTAACTATGGCTACACCTTC.

This clone was recorded once. In DNA, the CDR3 is TGTGCCAGCAGCCCTGTCGACGGCTGGAGCGAGCAGTACTTC. This codes for CASSPVDGWSEQYF. The rearrangement joins TRBV5-6 to TRBJ2-7; no clear D. This CDR3 comprises 14 residues. Germline-derived CDR1 and CDR2 are SGHDT and YYEEEE. Deletions cut 4 bases from V and 6 bases from J, with 17 bases between.

The chain links TRBV6-2 or TRBV6-3 to TRBJ2-3; 12 positions agree with TRBD1. The CDR3 consists of 16 residues. The V gene's germline CDR1 is MNHEY and CDR2 SVGEGT. V gave up 5 bases and J gave up 2 bases; unmatched junction bases: 5. The CDR3 sequence: CASSPGTGGYTDTQYF. The DNA of the CDR3 is TGTGCCAGCAGTCCGGGGACAGGGGGCTACACAGATACGCAGTATTTT.